This T cell receptor beta chain was identified during a study of blood T cell repertoires in COVID-19. Study information: Sample material is recorded as cDNA or gDNA derived from T cells, B-cell-depleted T cells, or PBMCs.

Some clones are missing from TCRdb's copy, which holds only in-frame ones; the method was immunoSEQ multiplex PCR. The sample shows about 260,000 clones, about 87% of them seen only once. This CDR3 region has 15 residues. Germline lookup yields CDR1 MNHEY and CDR2 SVGAGI. The trim removed 1 base at V and 5 bases at J, leaving 2 bases unmatched. The receptor was derived from a woman in her forties who had recovered from COVID-19. Material for sequencing was peripheral blood. J is TRBJ2-2 and V is TRBV6-5; 9 nucleotides match TRBD2. CDR3 coding DNA: TGTGCCAGCAGTTACTTGCGGGGGGGGACCGGGGAGCTGTTTTTT. Protein product: CASSYLRGGTGELFF.